This T cell receptor (beta chain) was identified during a study of OX40 agonist ivuxolimab in advanced cancers. Whole-study context: Patients were dosed intravenously with ivuxolimab at 0.01 to 10 mg/kg every 2 weeks.

TCRdb's table, derived via immunoSEQ multiplex PCR, lists solely in-frame clones and lacks some. Of 35,000 or so clones in the sample, 82% are singletons; the top ten hold roughly 2%. Whole-study results and caveats: CD4+ T cells averaged fewer expanded clones than CD8+ T cells.

Germline V lookup: CDR1 SGHVS, CDR2 FQNEAQ. CDR3 length: 16 amino acids. The V gene end was trimmed by 5 bases and the J gene end by 6 bases; junction bases not matched to a gene: 12. Of note for this clone: Its target is not known.

The source of this sequence is an adult with an advanced solid tumor such as melanoma, head and neck, liver or kidney cancer. Source: CD4+ or CD8+ T cells sorted from blood, taken in a trial of the OX40 agonist ivuxolimab. This sequence joins TRBV7-8 and TRBJ1-5, with TRBD1 identical over 8 bases. Here the CDR3 DNA reads TGTGCCAGCAGCCAAAGGTCCGGACAGGGCGTTCAGCCCCAGCATTTT. This translates into CASSQRSGQGVQPQHF. The whole variable domain, filled in from reference TRBV7-8 and TRBJ1-5, reads GAGVSQSPRYKVAKRGQDVALRCDPISGHVSLFWYQQALGQGPEFLTYFQNEAQLDKSGLPSDRFFAERPEGSVSTLKIQRTQQEDSAVYLCASSQRSGQGVQPQHFGDGTRLSIL.